Below are 2 T cell receptor beta chains sequenced from a single sample in a study of high-grade serous ovarian cancer treatment subgroups. Method: immunoSEQ multiplex PCR; TCRdb's copy keeps in-frame clones and lacks some. Here the sample spans around 9,600 clones, approximately 86% being singletons. Tumor tissue was taken before any definitive surgery or chemotherapy was given. Sequencing was performed on tumor tissue. These receptors all come from a human donor with high-grade serous ovarian cancer.

This sequence joins TRBV6-5 and TRBJ2-1; the match to TRBD2 covers 7 bases. Germline CDR1 is MNHEY and CDR2 is SVGAGI. The J segment lost 2 bases and the V segment lost 2 bases, leaving 0 bases of the junction unmatched. The length of the CDR3 is 14 residues. CDR3 bases: TGTGCCAGCAGTTACACTAGCGCCTACAATGAGCAGTTCTTC. Encoded protein: CASSYTSAYNEQFF.

The rearrangement joins TRBV19 to TRBJ2-1; D may be TRBD1 or TRBD2 (5 bases each). The CDR3 extends over 15 amino acids. Germline V CDR1 and CDR2: LNHDA, SQIVND (reference sequence). The V and J ends lost 7 bases and 6 bases respectively, with 19 bases between them. CDR3 in amino acids: CASTVGVGGINEQFF. CDR3 nucleotide sequence: TGTGCCAGTACCGTGGGGGTTGGAGGCATCAATGAGCAGTTCTTC.